This is a list of T cell receptor beta chains from one sample in a study of shared clonotypes between healthy human individuals. The protocol was immunoSEQ multiplex PCR, while the TCRdb copy is restricted to in-frame clones and leaves out a portion. Of 2 million to 3 million clones detected, over 85% appear once; the ten largest clones hold 0.35% to 0.45%. Source material: naive CD4+ T cells from PBMCs. The origin of the receptors is a man between 18 and 29 years old in good health. Some clones in this sample may be carry-over from other donors' samples. Both conserved end residues are part of each CDR3. The D gene is left open where the match is weak. Rows may omit the clone size; those that give it use once, few, many or a size class.

15	TRBV6-1	TRBD1	TRBJ1-5	NA	TGTGCCAGCAGTGAAGCGCCAGGGGGCTTGCAGCCCCAGCATTTT	CASSEAPGGLQPQHF
15	TRBV11-1	NA	TRBJ2-2	NA	TGTGCCAGCAGCTTAGGAGGACTCAACACCGGGGAGCTGTTTTTT	CASSLGGLNTGELFF
15	TRBV25-1	NA	TRBJ2-3	NA	TGTGCCAGCACCTCATCGCGGGTAGGGTTAGATACGCAGTATTTT	CASTSSRVGLDTQYF
13	TRBV19	NA	TRBJ2-5	NA	TGTGCCAGTAGTATCTCCTTCATGGAGACCCAGTACTTC	CASSISFMETQYF
15	TRBV28	TRBD1	TRBJ1-3	NA	TGTGCCAGCAGCCCAGGGGGCGTATCTGGAAACACCATATATTTT	CASSPGGVSGNTIYF
10	TRBV20-1	NA	TRBJ2-7	NA	TGCAGTGCGCGCGTTACCGAGCAGTACTTC	CSARVTEQYF
12	TRBV6-5	NA	TRBJ1-2	NA	TGTGCCAGCAGCCCGGGGCCCTATGGCTACACCTTC	CASSPGPYGYTF
12	TRBV2	TRBD2	TRBJ2-7	few	TGTGCCAGCAGCCGGGAGGAAGAAGGGCAGTACTTC	CASSREEEGQYF
16	TRBV7-2	NA	TRBJ2-2	NA	TGTGCCAGCAGCCCCCCTGGGGGGCGCAACACCGGGGAGCTGTTTTTT	CASSPPGGRNTGELFF
12	TRBV2	NA	TRBJ2-5	NA	TGTGCCAGCAGTGAACTCGGGGAGACCCAGTACTTC	CASSELGETQYF
15	TRBV6-5	NA	TRBJ2-2	NA	TGTGCCAGCAGCCGACAGGTTTGGGGCACCGGGGAGCTGTTTTTT	CASSRQVWGTGELFF
15	TRBV10-3	TRBD2	TRBJ2-1	NA	TGTGCCATCAGTGAGTCCCGGGAGGGATACAATGAGCAGTTCTTC	CAISESREGYNEQFF
15	TRBV30	TRBD1	TRBJ2-2	once	TGTGCCTGGGGGAAGACAGGGTCGAACACCGGGGAGCTGTTTTTT	CAWGKTGSNTGELFF
15	TRBV7-2	NA	TRBJ1-4	NA	TGTGCCAGCAGCCTGGGGAGGGGCTCTAATGAAAAACTGTTTTTT	CASSLGRGSNEKLFF
17	TRBV30	NA	TRBJ1-3	NA	TGTGCCTGGAGTGTCGGTAGGACAGACTACTCTGGAAACACCATATATTTT	CAWSVGRTDYSGNTIYF
14	TRBV21-1	NA	TRBJ1-1	NA	TGTGCCAGCACCCCGGGACACGTGAACACTGAAGCTTTCTTT	CASTPGHVNTEAFF
13	TRBV6-5	NA	TRBJ1-1	NA	TGTGCCAGCAGTCGTCGAGGGGACACTGAAGCTTTCTTT	CASSRRGDTEAFF